Shown below are 3 T cell receptor beta chains from a single sample sequenced in a study of radiotherapy plus CTLA-4 blockade in lung cancer. TCRdb's copy holds only in-frame clones and misses some; the assay was immunoSEQ multiplex PCR. The sample has over 95,000 clones; 60% to 75% are singletons. The material sequenced was peripheral blood, taken from a patient treated with radiotherapy plus ipilimumab. The receptors were sampled from a human donor with non-small cell lung cancer who had a partial response to radiotherapy plus ipilimumab. Some clones in this sample may be carry-over from other donors' samples.

The chain couples TRBV6-1 to TRBJ2-1; possible D gene TRBD2, 5 bases. Germline loops: CDR1 MNHNS, CDR2 SASEGT. The CDR3 extends over 13 amino acids. V was trimmed by 7 bases and J by 5 bases, leaving 12 bases between them. The CDR3 protein is CASTEEADNEQFF. The CDR3 nucleotides read TGTGCCAGCACCGAGGAGGCAGACAATGAGCAGTTCTTC.

The rearrangement links TRBV7-2 to TRBJ2-4; TRBD2 is a possible D gene (6 bases). CDR1 and CDR2 (germline): SGHTA, FQGNSA. The length of the CDR3 is 14 residues. Trimming pared 2 bases from V and 7 bases from J, leaving 12 bases between. The CDR3 coding sequence is TGTGCCAGCAGCTTAACAAAGGCGGGGAACATTCAGTACTTC. Its protein product is CASSLTKAGNIQYF.

This clone has just a few counts. V and J are TRBV5-1 and TRBJ2-3; maybe TRBD2 (7 bases). Germline-derived CDR1 and CDR2 are SGHRS and YFSETQ. The CDR3 is 14 amino acids. V was trimmed by 7 bases and J by 3 bases, leaving 15 bases between them. In DNA form, the CDR3 reads TGCGCCAGCTGCGAGGGGGGGCAGACAGATACGCAGTATTTT. Its protein product is CASCEGGQTDTQYF.